Each of the 25 T cell receptor beta chains below was sequenced from the same sample in a study of blood T cell repertoires in COVID-19 (TCRdb year 2020). Library prep was done by the immunoSEQ multiplex PCR assay. The clones in this table, taken by TCRdb from immuneACCESS, are in-frame only. Not every clone is retained; where verified, under half of the shortfall comes from an unresolved V gene, and the cause of the rest is unknown. For this sample the table gives about 100,000 clones, of which 80% to 90% were detected only once. The top ten clones comprise 2.7% of the sample. Material: PBMCs or T cells enriched from blood (not recorded which). These receptors originate from a woman between 50 and 59 years old who had recovered from COVID-19.

The chain employs TRBV6-5 and TRBJ2-3; TRBD1 matches 9 bases. Germline V gene lookup returns CDR1 MNHEY and CDR2 SVGAGI. V was pared by 7 bases and J by 3 bases, with 8 bases of the junction left unmatched. The length of the CDR3 is 15 residues. The CDR3 sequence is CASNRGQGITDTQYF. The CDR3 DNA is TGTGCCAGCAACCGCGGACAGGGGATAACAGATACGCAGTATTTT.

V is TRBV20-1 and J is TRBJ2-7, with 7 bases aligning to TRBD1. Germline V lookup: CDR1 DFQATT, CDR2 SNEGSKA (reference sequence). CDR3 length: 18 residues. The J segment lost 5 bases and the V segment lost 3 bases, leaving 22 bases of the junction unmatched. The CDR3 reads CSASRVGQVRQGSDEQYF. Written as DNA, the CDR3 is TGCAGTGCTAGTAGGGTCGGACAGGTGCGACAGGGCTCAGACGAGCAGTACTTC.

The CDR3 region has the DNA TGTGCCAGCAGTTCAACAGGGACTGAAGCTTTCTTT. It translates to CASSSTGTEAFF. The J gene is TRBJ1-1, the V gene TRBV3-1 (or the pseudogene TRBV3-2), with D perhaps TRBD1 (6 bases). Germline CDR1 LGHDT, CDR2 YNNKEL (reference sequence). The CDR3 length is 12 residues. V lost 6 bases to trimming and J lost 5 bases, with 10 bases between them.

The chain employs TRBV6-5 and TRBJ1-2; perhaps TRBD1 as D (5 bases). The germline V and J ends were trimmed by 2 bases and 7 bases, with 20 bases remaining between them. Germline CDR1 is MNHEY and CDR2 is SVGAGI. This CDR3 region has 16 residues. DNA of the CDR3: TGTGCCAGCAGTTACGGGGCCCTCGGAGGGGTTGGTGGCTACACCTTC. It encodes CASSYGALGGVGGYTF.

The rearrangement uses TRBV25-1 and TRBJ1-2; 11 bases agree with TRBD1. The CDR3 covers 15 residues. Per the germline V gene, CDR1 is MGHDK and CDR2 is SYGVNS. The J segment lost 8 bases and the V segment lost 7 bases, leaving 12 bases of the junction unmatched. The CDR3 region is CASTRSGTGGGGYTF. CDR3 bases: TGTGCCAGCACCCGATCCGGGACAGGGGGGGGAGGCTACACCTTC.

Notes on this clone: Other DNA sequences within the sample encode an identical CDR3. The rearrangement uses TRBV5-4 and TRBJ2-1, with 10 bases fitting TRBD2. Trimming at V came to 4 bases and at J to 2 bases, leaving 3 bases not matched to a gene. The CDR3 runs to 15 residues. The germline V gene has CDR1 SGHNT and CDR2 YYREEE (reference sequence). CDR3 amino acids: CASSTSGGAYNEQFF. CDR3 coding DNA: TGTGCCAGCAGCACAAGCGGGGGGGCCTACAATGAGCAGTTCTTC.

This clone has just a few counts. The chain has TRBV10-3 and TRBJ2-7, with D perhaps matching TRBD2 (5 bases). Looked up from germline, CDR1 is ENHRY and CDR2 is SYGVKD. The CDR3 sequence is 12 residues long. Trimming took off 8 bases at V and 4 bases at J, with 12 bases between the two ends. The CDR3 DNA reads as TGTGCCATCGGAATCCGGGGTTACGAGCAGTACTTC. This codes for CAIGIRGYEQYF.

The chain has TRBV28 and TRBJ2-7, with 10 bases matching TRBD2. The CDR3 consists of 18 residues. V trimming: 3 bases; J trimming: 0 bases; junction bases outside the gene matches: 11. Per the germline V gene, CDR1 is MDHEN and CDR2 is SYDVKM. CDR3 DNA: TGTGCCAGCAGTTTGACTAGCGGGTCCCTGGACAGCTCCTACGAGCAGTACTTC. It codes for CASSLTSGSLDSSYEQYF.

V is TRBV10-2 and J is TRBJ2-2; D remains unclear. This CDR3 region has 16 residues. V was cut by 0 bases and J by 2 bases, with 10 bases left in between. Germline CDR1 WSHSY, CDR2 SAAADI. The CDR3 DNA follows: TGCGCCAGCAGTGAGTCGAGGCTCATAAACACCGGGGAGCTGTTTTTT. It encodes CASSESRLINTGELFF.

V is TRBV6-6 and J is TRBJ1-4; D may be TRBD1 (5 bases). Trimming left V 0 bases short and J 7 bases short, with 12 bases between. This CDR3 has 15 amino acids. Germline CDR1 reads MNHNY; CDR2 reads SVGAGI (reference sequence). CDR3 DNA: TGTGCCAGCAGTTACTCGGACAAGGGCGGTGAAAAACTGTTTTTT. This translates into CASSYSDKGGEKLFF.

This chain uses TRBV6-5 with TRBJ1-2; 7 nucleotides agree with TRBD1. The germline V gene has CDR1 MNHEY and CDR2 SVGAGI. Trimming took 10 bases from V and 8 from J; bases not matched to a gene: 16. The CDR3 is 14 amino acids. DNA of the CDR3: TGTGCCACCTCGACCGGGACAGCAATTTCAGGCTACACCTTC. Encoded protein: CATSTGTAISGYTF.

The chain couples TRBV29-1 to TRBJ1-5; TRBD1 matches 8 bases. CDR3 length equals 14 residues. The J segment lost 2 bases and the V segment lost 6 bases, leaving 6 bases of the junction unmatched. From germline, CDR1 is SQVTM and CDR2 ANQGSEA. The CDR3 DNA follows: TGCAGCGTCAATACAGGGGGTGGCAATCAGCCCCAGCATTTT. It specifies CSVNTGGGNQPQHF.

The chain joins TRBV3-1 (or the pseudogene TRBV3-2) to TRBJ1-2; the D is unclear. CDR3 length: 15 residues. Trimming left V 0 bases short and J 8 bases short, with 16 bases between. Looked up from germline, CDR1 is LGHDT and CDR2 is YNNKEL (reference sequence). The CDR3 DNA reads as TGTGCCAGCAGCCAAGATTTCTCCTCTCCGGGGGGCTACACCTTC. It codes for CASSQDFSSPGGYTF.

This clone was counted a single time. The V call is TRBV7-6, the J call TRBJ1-6; tentatively, D is TRBD1 (5 bases). V was pared by 0 bases and J by 0 bases, with 12 bases between. Germline V gives CDR1 SGHVS, CDR2 FNYEAQ. CDR3 size: 18 residues. The CDR3 sequence is CASSLAGGLSSYNSPLHF. In DNA form, the CDR3 reads TGTGCCAGCAGCTTAGCTGGGGGACTGAGCTCCTATAATTCACCCCTCCACTTT.

The rearrangement uses TRBV30 and TRBJ1-5; D is ambiguous. Germline CDR1 GTSNPN, CDR2 SVGIG (reference sequence). The CDR3 length is 13 residues. V was pared by 1 base and J by 7 bases, with 11 bases between. This CDR3 reads CAWSAGSGQPQHF. As DNA, the CDR3 is TGTGCCTGGAGTGCCGGTTCGGGACAGCCCCAGCATTTT.

This clone turned up a few times. The junction differs from germline at one of its ends, possibly a read error. The CDR3 sequence is CASSQWGGNPEAFF. CDR3 nucleotides: TGTGCCAGCAGCCAATGGGGGGGGAACCCTGAAGCTTTCTTT. V gene TRBV14 combines with J gene TRBJ1-1, with D possibly TRBD1 on 5 matching bases. The V gene's germline CDR1 is SGHDN and CDR2 FVKESK. The CDR3 totals 14 residues.

The chain links TRBV18 to TRBJ1-4; D might be TRBD1 (6 bases). Trimming took off 5 bases at V and 4 bases at J, with 14 bases between the two ends. CDR1 is KGHSH and CDR2 is LQKENI in the germline V gene. There are 15 residues in the CDR3. The DNA of the CDR3 is TGTGCCAGCTCATCCGGACGGACAGATAATGAAAAACTGTTTTTT. Translation: CASSSGRTDNEKLFF.

The gene calls are TRBV19 and TRBJ1-3, with 12 positions matching TRBD1. Per germline, CDR1 LNHDA and CDR2 SQIVND (reference sequence). V lost 6 bases to trimming and J lost 7 bases; unmatched junction nucleotides: 7. The CDR3 extends over 15 amino acids. The CDR3 is CASSPGQGALNTIYF. The CDR3 coding sequence is TGTGCCAGTAGCCCGGGACAGGGGGCTCTGAACACCATATATTTT.

J is TRBJ2-7 and V is TRBV18; weak D call: TRBD2 (6 bases). The V end lost 6 bases, the J end lost 4 bases, and 19 bases lay between the germline ends. Germline V gene lookup returns CDR1 KGHSH and CDR2 LQKENI. This CDR3 contains 15 residues. The CDR3 nucleotides read TGTGCCAGCTCGCGTCCCACAGGAGGGACTTACGAGCAGTACTTC. Encoded protein: CASSRPTGGTYEQYF.

This chain connects TRBV10-1 to TRBJ2-3; 10 bases are shared with TRBD2. This CDR3 contains 16 residues. V lost 5 bases to trimming and J lost 1 base; unmatched junction nucleotides: 6. The germline gives CDR1 WNHNN, CDR2 SYGVQD (reference sequence). CDR3 sequence (DNA): TGCGCCAGCAGTACCACAGCGGGGGGGGGCACAGATACGCAGTATTTT. Its translation is CASSTTAGGGTDTQYF.

The J gene is TRBJ1-2, the V gene TRBV6-4; D possibly corresponds to TRBD1 (6 bases). The CDR3 covers 14 residues. Trimming stripped 6 bases from V and 2 bases from J, with 13 bases between. Germline loops: CDR1 MRHNA, CDR2 SNTAGT. CDR3 in amino acids: CASSREGQNYGYTF. The CDR3 region has the DNA TGTGCCAGCAGCCGGGAGGGACAAAACTATGGCTACACCTTC.

V is TRBV7-9 and J is TRBJ1-2; TRBD1 is a possible D gene (6 bases). CDR1 is SEHNR, CDR2 FQNEAQ, per germline (reference sequence). V was clipped by 4 bases and J by 3 bases, with 9 bases between them. The length of the CDR3 is 13 residues. CDR3 DNA: TGTGCCAGCAGCTGGGGGCAGGACTATGGCTACACCTTC. Its protein product is CASSWGQDYGYTF.

This chain joins TRBV6-5 and TRBJ1-1; 10 nucleotides agree with TRBD1. Germline trimming cut 5 bases from V and 10 bases from J; bases unmatched to any gene: 7. The germline V gene encodes CDR1 MNHEY and CDR2 SVGAGI. This CDR3 is built from 13 residues. CDR3 bases: TGTGCCAGCAGTCCCGGGACAGGGGTGGTAGCTTTCTTT. This sequence encodes CASSPGTGVVAFF.

J is TRBJ2-3 and V is TRBV3-1 (or the pseudogene TRBV3-2), with D maybe TRBD2 (5 bases). Germline CDR1 reads LGHDT; CDR2 reads YNNKEL (reference sequence). This CDR3 is built from 17 residues. The germline V and J ends were trimmed by 4 bases and 3 bases, with 20 bases remaining between them. This CDR3 reads CASSPSLGVWTTDTQYF. Here the CDR3 DNA reads TGTGCCAGCAGCCCAAGTTTGGGAGTATGGACTACAGATACGCAGTATTTT.

DNA of the CDR3: TGTGCCAGTAGTCCCGGGACTAGCGGCTATCGGTTCAATGAGCAGTTCTTC. It specifies CASSPGTSGYRFNEQFF. The chain is built from TRBV19 and TRBJ2-1; 11 bases are a match to TRBD2. There are 17 residues in the CDR3. CDR1 is LNHDA and CDR2 is SQIVND in the germline V gene (reference sequence). J gave up 6 bases and V 5 bases, and 12 bases lay outside the gene matches.